The rows below give T cell receptor beta chains drawn from one sample of a study of CD8+ T cells in alopecia areata. Generated by immunoSEQ multiplex PCR, the TCRdb table keeps only in-frame clones and is missing some. The sample consists of about 140,000 clones, about four fifths of them appearing once. This specimen consisted of CD8+ T cells sorted from blood, obtained at week 4, from a patient treated with tofacitinib. The source is a human donor with alopecia areata. Each CDR3 is given with its conserved first and last residue. D genes are given only for firm matches. For some rows the clone size is stated as once, few or many, or as a class when expanded; others skip it.

J,D,V,size,CDR3,DNA
TRBJ1-5,NA,TRBV7-9,NA,CASSFGGKPQHF,TGTGCCAGCAGCTTTGGTGGAAAGCCCCAGCATTTT
TRBJ2-7,TRBD1,TRBV4-3,NA,CASSQDAGTGNYEQYF,TGCGCCAGCAGCCAAGACGCCGGGACAGGGAACTACGAGCAGTACTTC
TRBJ1-3,TRBD1,TRBV5-1,NA,CASSVNRDRGPGNTIYF,TGCGCCAGCAGCGTAAACCGGGACAGGGGGCCTGGAAACACCATATATTTT
TRBJ1-3,NA,TRBV5-1,NA,CASSSWTESSGNTIYF,TGCGCCAGCAGCTCGTGGACAGAAAGCTCTGGAAACACCATATATTTT
TRBJ2-1,TRBD2,TRBV5-1,NA,CASSDGTSGGNEQFF,TGCGCCAGCAGCGACGGGACTAGCGGGGGGAATGAGCAGTTCTTC
TRBJ1-4,TRBD1,TRBV30,NA,CAWRQGAGNEKLFF,TGTGCCTGGAGGCAGGGGGCTGGTAATGAAAAACTGTTTTTT
TRBJ1-1,TRBD1,TRBV30,NA,CAWYRDRGGMNTEAFF,TGTGCCTGGTACCGGGACAGGGGAGGGATGAACACTGAAGCTTTCTTT
TRBJ2-7,NA,TRBV29-1,few,CSVVAREQYF,TGCAGCGTTGTAGCCCGCGAGCAGTACTTC
TRBJ2-3,NA,TRBV6-1,NA,CASSGAGAHTDTQYF,TGTGCCAGCAGTGGTGCGGGGGCACACACAGATACGCAGTATTTT
TRBJ2-3,NA,TRBV7-9,once,CASPQDGNTDTQYF,TGTGCCAGCCCCCAAGACGGAAACACAGATACGCAGTATTTT
TRBJ1-2,TRBD1,TRBV14,NA,CASSQDRTGNGYTF,TGTGCCAGCAGCCAAGATAGGACAGGAAATGGCTACACCTTC
TRBJ2-7,TRBD1,TRBV4-1,NA,CASSHDRESYEQYF,TGCGCCAGCAGCCACGACAGGGAGTCCTACGAGCAGTACTTC
TRBJ2-7,NA,TRBV18,NA,CASQNGTGAFYEQYF,TGTGCCAGCCAGAACGGGACGGGGGCCTTCTACGAGCAGTACTTC
TRBJ2-3,NA,TRBV5-1,NA,CASSSGEASTDTQYF,TGCGCCAGCAGCTCAGGGGAGGCGAGCACAGATACGCAGTATTTT
TRBJ2-1,TRBD2,TRBV7-7,once,CASSVGTSGYNEQFF,TGTGCTAGCAGCGTCGGGACTAGCGGCTACAATGAGCAGTTCTTC
TRBJ2-1,NA,TRBV6-5,NA,CASSYYGPDEQFF,TGTGCCAGCAGTTACTACGGGCCCGATGAGCAGTTCTTC
TRBJ2-5,TRBD2,TRBV9,few,CASSAPSGGEGETQYF,TGTGCCAGCAGCGCTCCTAGCGGGGGTGAAGGAGAGACCCAGTACTTC
TRBJ2-3,NA,TRBV7-9,NA,CASSKLQGLDTQYF,TGTGCCAGCAGCAAGCTACAGGGCCTAGATACGCAGTATTTT
TRBJ1-2,TRBD1,TRBV4-3,NA,CASSPRDRLYTNYGYTF,TGCGCCAGCAGCCCTCGGGACAGACTGTATACTAACTATGGCTACACCTTC
TRBJ2-7,TRBD2,TRBV27,once,CASSLSASGSYEQYF,TGTGCCAGCAGTTTATCGGCTAGCGGTTCCTACGAGCAGTACTTC
TRBJ2-1,NA,TRBV19,once,CASSILPSDNEQFF,TGTGCCAGTAGTATCCTGCCCTCAGACAATGAGCAGTTCTTC
TRBJ2-6,TRBD1,TRBV23-1,once,CASRLGTGNSGANVLTF,TGCGCCAGCAGACTAGGGACAGGGAACTCTGGGGCCAACGTCCTGACTTTC
TRBJ2-5,TRBD2,TRBV7-2,NA,CASSLELRGGILETQYF,TGTGCCAGCAGCTTAGAACTCCGGGGGGGTATCCTAGAGACCCAGTACTTC
TRBJ1-1,NA,TRBV5-1,NA,CASSLQALNTEAFF,TGCGCCAGCAGCTTACAGGCCTTGAACACTGAAGCTTTCTTT
TRBJ2-2,NA,TRBV30,once,CAWSDQNGELFF,TGTGCCTGGAGTGATCAGAACGGGGAGCTGTTTTTT
TRBJ2-7,TRBD1,TRBV23-1,NA,CASSLTGTGDEQYF,TGCGCCAGCAGCCTCACCGGGACAGGCGACGAGCAGTACTTC
TRBJ1-5,NA,TRBV7-9,NA,CASSPEGSDYSNQPQHF,TGTGCCAGCAGCCCAGAGGGGTCGGACTATAGCAATCAGCCCCAGCATTTT
TRBJ2-3,NA,TRBV7-2,NA,CASSLGTSTDTQYF,TGTGCCAGCAGCTTGGGGACTAGCACAGATACGCAGTATTTT
TRBJ1-4,TRBD1,TRBV4-3,NA,CASSQDRYPNEKLFF,TGCGCCAGCAGCCAGGACAGGTACCCCAATGAAAAACTGTTTTTT
TRBJ2-7,NA,TRBV27,once,CASRDSTYEQYF,TGTGCCAGCAGGGACAGCACCTACGAGCAGTACTTC
TRBJ2-2,TRBD1,TRBV7-6,NA,CASSFLLGQGNTGELFF,TGTGCCAGCAGCTTTCTGTTGGGACAGGGGAACACCGGGGAGCTGTTTTTT
TRBJ2-7,NA,TRBV7-9,NA,CASSPTFEPYEQYF,TGTGCCAGCAGCCCAACCTTCGAGCCCTACGAGCAGTACTTC
TRBJ1-2,TRBD1,TRBV4-2,NA,CASSQRTGGLYGYTF,TGTGCCAGCAGCCAGCGGACAGGGGGCCTCTATGGCTACACCTTC